The clone carrying this T cell receptor (beta chain) occurred many times. The entry originates in a study of blood T cell repertoires in COVID-19. As for the study in general: Acute-phase and convalescent COVID-19 samples originated in the United States, Italy and Spain. T cells, B-cell-depleted T cells, or PBMCs supplied cDNA or gDNA.

In the original analysis: Reference gene primer amplification in the assay estimated nucleated cell counts. The assay was immunoSEQ multiplex PCR, and TCRdb's table has in-frame clones only and misses some. V and J calls and clone size are as listed in that table; D and trimming were resolved from the DNA. The table lists approximately 210,000 clones, 88% of them singletons. The V gene's germline CDR1 is MGHDK and CDR2 SYGVNS. Trimming removed 1 base at V and 8 bases at J, with 9 bases between. The CDR3 sequence is 14 residues long. What was sequenced was peripheral blood. The rearrangement uses TRBV25-1 and TRBJ1-6; D not certain. This sequence originates from a man aged 18 to 29 with active or convalescent COVID-19. This chain's CDR3 is CASSEFRRDSPLHF. CDR3 DNA sequence: TGTGCCAGCAGTGAATTTAGGAGGGATTCACCCCTCCACTTT.